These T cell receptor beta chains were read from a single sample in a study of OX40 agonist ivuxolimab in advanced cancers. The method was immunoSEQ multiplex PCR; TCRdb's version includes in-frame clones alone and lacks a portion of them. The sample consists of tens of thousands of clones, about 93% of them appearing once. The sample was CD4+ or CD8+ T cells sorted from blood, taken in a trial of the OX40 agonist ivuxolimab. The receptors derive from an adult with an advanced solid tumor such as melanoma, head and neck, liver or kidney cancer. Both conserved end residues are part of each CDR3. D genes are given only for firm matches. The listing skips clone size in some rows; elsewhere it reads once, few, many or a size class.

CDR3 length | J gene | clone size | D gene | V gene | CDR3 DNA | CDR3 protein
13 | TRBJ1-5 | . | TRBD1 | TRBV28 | TGTGCCAGCGACAGACAGGGGACGGAGCCCCAGCATTTT | CASDRQGTEPQHF
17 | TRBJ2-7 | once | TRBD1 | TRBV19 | TGTGCCAGTAGTACCGGCCGCCTGACAGGGAACACCTACGAGCAGTACTTC | CASSTGRLTGNTYEQYF
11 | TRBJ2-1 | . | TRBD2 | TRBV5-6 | TGTGCCAGCAGACGGGACTACGAGCAGTTCTTC | CASRRDYEQFF
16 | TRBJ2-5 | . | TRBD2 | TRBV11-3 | TGTGCCAGCAGCCTCTATAGCGGGAGAGGCCAAGAGACCCAGTACTTC | CASSLYSGRGQETQYF
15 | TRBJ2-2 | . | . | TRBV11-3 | TGTGCCAGCAGCCCATCAACGGGACACACCGGGGAGCTGTTTTTT | CASSPSTGHTGELFF
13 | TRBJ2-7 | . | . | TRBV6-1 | TGTGCCAGCAGACCGACAGGAACCTACGAGCAGTACTTC | CASRPTGTYEQYF
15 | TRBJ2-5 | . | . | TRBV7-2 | TGTGCCAGCAGCTTTTTGGGACACACCCAAGAGACCCAGTACTTC | CASSFLGHTQETQYF
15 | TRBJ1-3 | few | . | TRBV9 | TGTGCCAGCAGCGTAGGCGGAGGACGCACCAACACCATATATTTT | CASSVGGGRTNTIYF
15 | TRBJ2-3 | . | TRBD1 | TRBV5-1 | TGCGCCAGCAGCGCCACAGGGGGCCGAACAGATACGCAGTATTTT | CASSATGGRTDTQYF
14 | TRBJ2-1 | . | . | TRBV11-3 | TGTGCCAGCAGCCAGGGTCCCGCGAGTGATGAGCAGTTCTTC | CASSQGPASDEQFF
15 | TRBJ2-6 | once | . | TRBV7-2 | TGTGCCAGCACCCGAAGGGGGGCTGGGGCCAACGTCCTGACTTTC | CASTRRGAGANVLTF
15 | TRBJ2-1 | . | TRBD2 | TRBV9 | TGTGCCAGCAGCCCGCGGACTAGCTATTCTGATGAGCAGTTCTTC | CASSPRTSYSDEQFF
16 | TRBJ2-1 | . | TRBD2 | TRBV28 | TGTGCCAGCAGTTTAATGGGACTAGCGGGCGAGGGTGAGCAGTTCTTC | CASSLMGLAGEGEQFF
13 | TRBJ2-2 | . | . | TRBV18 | TGTGCCAGCTCACGGCTGCAAACCGGGGAGCTGTTTTTT | CASSRLQTGELFF
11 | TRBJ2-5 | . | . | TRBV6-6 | TGTGCCAGCAGTTACTCGGAGACCCAGTACTTC | CASSYSETQYF
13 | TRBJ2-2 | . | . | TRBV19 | TGTGCCAGTAGTATTTTGGTTGCCGGGGAGCTGTTTTTT | CASSILVAGELFF
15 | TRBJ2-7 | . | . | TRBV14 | TGTGCCAGCAGCCACCTACACAGGCCCCCCTACGAGCAGTACTTC | CASSHLHRPPYEQYF
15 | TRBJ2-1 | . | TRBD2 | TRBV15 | TGTGCCACCAGCAGTCCCGGGAGGGCCAGAGATGAGCAGTTCTTC | CATSSPGRARDEQFF
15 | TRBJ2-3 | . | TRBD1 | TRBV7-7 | TGTGCTAGCAGCTTGACAGGGGGCGGAACAGATACGCAGTATTTT | CASSLTGGGTDTQYF
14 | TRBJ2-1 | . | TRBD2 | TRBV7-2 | TGTGCCAGCAGTCTTAATTTGGGAGGGGAGGAGCAGTTCTTC | CASSLNLGGEEQFF
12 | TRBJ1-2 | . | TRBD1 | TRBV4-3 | TGCGCCAGCAGCCATCGGACAGGGGACTACACCTTC | CASSHRTGDYTF
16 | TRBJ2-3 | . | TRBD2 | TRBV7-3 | TGTGCCAGCAGCCCCGGACTAGCATTCGTAACAGATACGCAGTATTTT | CASSPGLAFVTDTQYF
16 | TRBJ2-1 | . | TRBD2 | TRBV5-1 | TGCGCCAGCAGCTGGACTAGCGGACGGACCGGAAATGAGCAGTTCTTC | CASSWTSGRTGNEQFF
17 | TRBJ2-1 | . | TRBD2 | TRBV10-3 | TGTGCCATCAGTGAGTCTCTAGCGGGAGGCAACTACAATGAGCAGTTCTTC | CAISESLAGGNYNEQFF
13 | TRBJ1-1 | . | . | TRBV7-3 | TGTGCCAGCAGCCAACAGAGGAACACTGAAGCTTTCTTT | CASSQQRNTEAFF
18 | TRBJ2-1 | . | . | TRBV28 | TGTGCCACCCTGCCCCCAGTGGCCAATATAGTAATCTACAATGAGCAGTTCTTC | CATLPPVANIVIYNEQFF
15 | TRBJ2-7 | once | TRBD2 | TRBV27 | TGTGCCAGCAGTTCTTTGCTGCGGGAGGGCCGCGAGCAGTACTTC | CASSSLLREGREQYF
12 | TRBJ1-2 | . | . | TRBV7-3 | TGTGCCAGCAGCCTCACCGGCTATGGCTACACCTTC | CASSLTGYGYTF
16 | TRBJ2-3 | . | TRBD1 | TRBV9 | TGTGCCAGCAGCGTAGCGGGACAGGGTGTCACAGATACGCAGTATTTT | CASSVAGQGVTDTQYF
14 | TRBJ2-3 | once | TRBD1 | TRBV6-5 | TGTGCCAGCACCCCGGGACAGGGGACAGATACGCAGTATTTT | CASTPGQGTDTQYF
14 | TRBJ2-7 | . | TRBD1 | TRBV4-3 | TGCGCCAGCAGCCGACTGGGACAGGGGAGCGAGCAGTACTTC | CASSRLGQGSEQYF